The rows below give T cell receptor beta chains drawn from one sample of a study of monozygotic twins with cystic fibrosis. Data came from immunoSEQ multiplex PCR; TCRdb stores just in-frame clones and leaves some out. The sample gives 30,000 or so clones, just over 95% of which show up once; 0.17% is in the top ten. Input material: blood. The source of these receptors is a girl aged 2 to 9 with cystic fibrosis. CDR3s include the opening cysteine and the closing phenylalanine or tryptophan. A D gene is named only where the DNA matches it firmly. Expanded clones are given a class, and other clones once, few, many or no size at all.

d_gene	v_gene	abundance	j_gene	CDR3nt	CDR3aa
TRBD1	TRBV25-1	-	TRBJ1-1	TGTGCCAGCAGTGAACTGAGGGACAGATTTAAGGCTTTCTTT	CASSELRDRFKAFF
TRBD2	TRBV4-1	-	TRBJ2-7	TGCGCCAGCAGCCAAGATAGTGTGACTAGCGGAGCCTACGAGCAGTACTTC	CASSQDSVTSGAYEQYF
TRBD2	TRBV7-6	-	TRBJ2-3	TGTGCCAGCAGCTCGGGTGCGGGAGTGCTCACAGATACGCAGTATTTT	CASSSGAGVLTDTQYF
-	TRBV5-1	-	TRBJ2-4	TGCGCCAGCAGCTCTGGCCCCGGTTCCACCGGAAACATTCAGTACTTC	CASSSGPGSTGNIQYF
TRBD2	TRBV11-2	-	TRBJ2-1	TGTGCCAGCAGCCTTAGCGGGAGTTACCCCAATGAGCAGTTCTTC	CASSLSGSYPNEQFF
-	TRBV2	-	TRBJ1-5	TGTGCCAGCAGTGAGGAAACGAATCAGCCCCAGCATTTT	CASSEETNQPQHF
-	TRBV6-5	-	TRBJ1-2	TGTGCCACCCTCCGGGGGAGGGAGGATGGCTACACCTTC	CATLRGREDGYTF
-	TRBV5-1	-	TRBJ2-2	TGCGCCAGCAGCTTCTCGTCGGGAGAAGGCACCGGGGAGCTGTTTTTT	CASSFSSGEGTGELFF
-	TRBV7-3	-	TRBJ2-7	TGTGCCAGCAGCCGGGACGGCTACGAGCAGTACTTC	CASSRDGYEQYF
TRBD1	TRBV7-9	-	TRBJ1-3	TGTGCCAGCAGCTGGACAGGACGCTCTGGAAACACCATATATTTT	CASSWTGRSGNTIYF
-	TRBV2	once	TRBJ2-5	TGTGCCAGCAGGAAGGAAGGCGAACAAGAGACCCAGTACTTC	CASRKEGEQETQYF
-	TRBV6-5	-	TRBJ1-6	TGTGCCAGCACCCGGGACACCGAAATAGGATCCCTCCACTTT	CASTRDTEIGSLHF
-	TRBV6-4	-	TRBJ1-1	TGTGCCAGCAGAAGAGGGACTGGGGACACTGAAGCTTTCTTT	CASRRGTGDTEAFF
-	TRBV12-5	-	TRBJ1-1	TGTGCTAGTGGTTTGTATCCGAACACTGAAGCTTTCTTT	CASGLYPNTEAFF
-	TRBV29-1	once	TRBJ2-5	TGCAGCGTCAAGGGACAATACCAAGAGACCCAGTACTTC	CSVKGQYQETQYF
TRBD1	TRBV13	-	TRBJ1-1	TGTGCCAGCAGCCGAAGGGGGCGCGACACTGAAGCTTTCTTT	CASSRRGRDTEAFF
-	TRBV15	-	TRBJ2-7	TGTGCCACCAGCAGAGATCGAGCTAGCGCCTCCTACGAGCAGTACTTC	CATSRDRASASYEQYF
-	TRBV9	-	TRBJ1-1	TGTGCCAGCAGCGTAGATACAGGGCTCAACACTGAAGCTTTCTTT	CASSVDTGLNTEAFF
TRBD1	TRBV6-5	once	TRBJ2-7	TGTGCCAGCAGTCGGACAGGGAATGAGCAGTACTTC	CASSRTGNEQYF
TRBD1	TRBV5-1	-	TRBJ1-4	TGCGCCAGCAGCTCCGAACAGGGGGGAAAAGAAAAACTGTTTTTT	CASSSEQGGKEKLFF
-	TRBV6-5	-	TRBJ1-2	TGTGCCAGCAGTTACTCATATGGGAACGGCTACACCTTC	CASSYSYGNGYTF
TRBD1	TRBV2	-	TRBJ1-2	TGTGCCAGCAGTGAAAAGACAGGGATAACTGGCTACACCTTC	CASSEKTGITGYTF
TRBD1	TRBV19	-	TRBJ2-7	TGTGCCAGTAGCCGGACAGGGGGCAGAGAGCAGTACTTC	CASSRTGGREQYF
TRBD2	TRBV7-2	-	TRBJ2-3	TGTGCCAGCAGCTTAGAGACTAGCCTAGACGTAGATACGCAGTATTTT	CASSLETSLDVDTQYF
TRBD2	TRBV5-4	-	TRBJ2-7	TGTGCCAGCAGCTCCTTTACGGGAGGGAATATCAAGCAGTACTTC	CASSSFTGGNIKQYF
-	TRBV7-2	-	TRBJ1-1	TGTGCCAGCAGCTTTCCTCAAGATAGAGCTTTCTTT	CASSFPQDRAFF
TRBD1	TRBV11-2	-	TRBJ2-1	TGTGCCAGCAGCCCCAGACAGGGCTCCTACAATGAGCAGTTCTTC	CASSPRQGSYNEQFF
-	TRBV10-2	-	TRBJ2-3	TGCGCCAGCAGTGAGTTGAGGACATCATCATCAGATACGCAGTATTTT	CASSELRTSSSDTQYF
-	TRBV10-3	-	TRBJ1-2	TGTGCCATCAGTGCCCCGGGAGGGGGCTATGGCTACACCTTC	CAISAPGGGYGYTF
-	TRBV6-5	-	TRBJ2-7	TGTGCCAGCAGGCCCCGGGTAATGGCCTACGAGCAGTACTTC	CASRPRVMAYEQYF
-	TRBV2	-	TRBJ1-5	TGTGCCAGCTCCGCGGCAGGGCGTCAGCCCCAGCATTTT	CASSAAGRQPQHF
TRBD2	TRBV29-1	-	TRBJ2-1	TGCAGCGGGGGACTAGCTAATTACAATGAGCAGTTCTTC	CSGGLANYNEQFF
TRBD1	TRBV28	-	TRBJ2-7	TGTGCCAGCAGTAGGACAGGGCCCTACGAGCAGTACTTC	CASSRTGPYEQYF
-	TRBV7-2	-	TRBJ2-7	TGTGCCAGCAGCCCCCGGGTGTCATACCGAACCTACGAGCAGTACTTC	CASSPRVSYRTYEQYF
-	TRBV27	-	TRBJ1-2	TGTGCCAGCAGTGTAAGAGAGACGGATATTGGTAACTATGGCTACACCTTC	CASSVRETDIGNYGYTF
TRBD1	TRBV5-8	-	TRBJ1-2	TGTGCCAGCAGCTACAGGGGTAGTAACTATGGCTACACCTTC	CASSYRGSNYGYTF
-	TRBV6-1	-	TRBJ2-7	TGTGCCAGCAGTGAAGGAGCCTACGAGCAGTACTTC	CASSEGAYEQYF